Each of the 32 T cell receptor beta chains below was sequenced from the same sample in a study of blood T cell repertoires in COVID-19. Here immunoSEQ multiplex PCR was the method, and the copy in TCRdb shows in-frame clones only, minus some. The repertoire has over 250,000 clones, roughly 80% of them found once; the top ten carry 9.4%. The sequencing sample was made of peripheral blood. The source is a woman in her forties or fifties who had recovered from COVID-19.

The CDR3, as DNA: TGTGCCACCAGCGGAAAACAGGGACCTATTAGCAATCAGCCCCAGCATTTT. Translation: CATSGKQGPISNQPQHF. The chain carries TRBV15 and TRBJ1-5; maybe TRBD1 (6 bases). Trimming removed 5 bases at V and 0 bases at J, with 17 bases between. This CDR3 is built from 17 residues. Germline CDR1 is LNHNV and CDR2 is YYDKDF (reference sequence).

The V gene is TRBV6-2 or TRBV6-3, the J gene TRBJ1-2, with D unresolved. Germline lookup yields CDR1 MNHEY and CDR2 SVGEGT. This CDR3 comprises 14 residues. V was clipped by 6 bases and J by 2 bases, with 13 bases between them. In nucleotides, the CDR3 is TGTGCCAGCAGCCGCCCCCGCCAGAACTATGGCTACACCTTC. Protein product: CASSRPRQNYGYTF.

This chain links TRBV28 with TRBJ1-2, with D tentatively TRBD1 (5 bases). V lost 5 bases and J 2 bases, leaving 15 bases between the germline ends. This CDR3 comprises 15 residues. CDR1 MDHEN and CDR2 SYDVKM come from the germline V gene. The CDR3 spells CASSGGLRQNYGYTF. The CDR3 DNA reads TGTGCCAGCAGTGGGGGGTTGAGGCAGAACTATGGCTACACCTTC.

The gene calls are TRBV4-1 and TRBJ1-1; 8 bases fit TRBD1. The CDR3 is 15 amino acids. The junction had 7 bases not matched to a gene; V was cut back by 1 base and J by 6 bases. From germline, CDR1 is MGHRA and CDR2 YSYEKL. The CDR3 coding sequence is TGCGCCAGCAGCCAAGGCCAGGGGGCTCTTTCTGAAGCTTTCTTT. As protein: CASSQGQGALSEAFF.

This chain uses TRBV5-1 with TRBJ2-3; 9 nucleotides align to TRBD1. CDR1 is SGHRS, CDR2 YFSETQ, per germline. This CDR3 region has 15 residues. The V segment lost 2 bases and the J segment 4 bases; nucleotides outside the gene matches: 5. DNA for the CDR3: TGCGCCAGCAGCTTACCACAGGGGGCTGCAGATACGCAGTATTTT. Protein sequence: CASSLPQGAADTQYF.

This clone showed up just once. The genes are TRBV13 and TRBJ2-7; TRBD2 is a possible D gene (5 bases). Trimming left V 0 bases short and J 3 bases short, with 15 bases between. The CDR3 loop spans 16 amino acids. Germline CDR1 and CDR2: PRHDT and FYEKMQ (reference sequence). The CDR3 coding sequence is TGTGCCAGCAGCTTAGGATCGGGGTCGTTGGTCTACGAGCAGTACTTC. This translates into CASSLGSGSLVYEQYF.

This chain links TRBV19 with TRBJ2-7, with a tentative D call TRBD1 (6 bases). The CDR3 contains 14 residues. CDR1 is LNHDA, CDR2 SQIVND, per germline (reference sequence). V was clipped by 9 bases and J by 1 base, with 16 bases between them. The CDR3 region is CASNLKRGSYEQYF. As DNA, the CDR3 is TGTGCCAGCAACCTCAAGAGGGGGTCCTACGAGCAGTACTTC.

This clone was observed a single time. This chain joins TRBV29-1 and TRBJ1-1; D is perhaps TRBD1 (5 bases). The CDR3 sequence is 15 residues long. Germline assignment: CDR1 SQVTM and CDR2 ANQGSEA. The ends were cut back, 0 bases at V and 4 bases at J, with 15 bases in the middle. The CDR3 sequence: CSVEDRAGIGTEAFF. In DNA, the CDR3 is TGCAGCGTTGAAGATCGAGCAGGGATCGGCACTGAAGCTTTCTTT. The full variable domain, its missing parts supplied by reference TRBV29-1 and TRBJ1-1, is SAVISQKPSRDICQRGTSLTIQCQVDSQVTMMFWYRQQPGQSLTLIATANQGSEATYESGFVIDKFPISRPNLTFSTLTVSNMSPEDSSIYLCSVEDRAGIGTEAFFGQGTRLTVV.

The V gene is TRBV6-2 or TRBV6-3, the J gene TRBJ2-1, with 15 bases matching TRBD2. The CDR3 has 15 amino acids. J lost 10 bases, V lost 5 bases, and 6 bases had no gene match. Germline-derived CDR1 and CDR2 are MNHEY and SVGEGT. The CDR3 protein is CASSRTSGRAWEQFF. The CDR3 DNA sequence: TGTGCCAGCAGTCGGACTAGCGGGAGGGCCTGGGAGCAGTTCTTC.

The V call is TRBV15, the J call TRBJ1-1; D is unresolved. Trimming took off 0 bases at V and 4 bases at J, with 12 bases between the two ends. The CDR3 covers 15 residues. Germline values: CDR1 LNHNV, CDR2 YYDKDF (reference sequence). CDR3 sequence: CATSREISVGTEAFF. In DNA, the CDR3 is TGTGCCACCAGCAGAGAAATCAGCGTGGGCACTGAAGCTTTCTTT.

CDR3 in DNA: TGTGCCAGCAGTTACGGGCAGGAAGTCTACGAGCAGTACTTC. This translates into CASSYGQEVYEQYF. The V gene is TRBV6-2 or TRBV6-3, the J gene TRBJ2-7; D not certain. Trimming removed 2 bases from V and 3 bases from J, with 11 bases in between. Germline V lookup: CDR1 MNHEY, CDR2 SVGEGT. The CDR3 extends over 14 amino acids.

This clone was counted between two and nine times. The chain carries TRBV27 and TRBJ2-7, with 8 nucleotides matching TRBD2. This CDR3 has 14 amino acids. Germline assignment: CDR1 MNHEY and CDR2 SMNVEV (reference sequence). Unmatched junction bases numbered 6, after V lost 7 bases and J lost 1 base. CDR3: CASKPKRESYEQYF. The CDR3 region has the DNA TGTGCCAGCAAACCCAAGCGGGAGTCCTACGAGCAGTACTTC.

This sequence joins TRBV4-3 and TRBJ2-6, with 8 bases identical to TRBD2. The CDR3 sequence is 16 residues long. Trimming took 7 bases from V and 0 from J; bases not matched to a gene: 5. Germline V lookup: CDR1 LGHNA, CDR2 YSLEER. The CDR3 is CASNSGTSSGANVLTF. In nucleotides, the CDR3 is TGCGCCAGCAATAGCGGGACGAGCTCTGGGGCCAACGTCCTGACTTTC.

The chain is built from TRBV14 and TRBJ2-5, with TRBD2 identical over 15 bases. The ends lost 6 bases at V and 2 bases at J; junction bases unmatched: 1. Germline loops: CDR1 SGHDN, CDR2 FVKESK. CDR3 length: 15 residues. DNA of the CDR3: TGTGCCAGCAGGGGACTAGCGGGAGGTCAAGAGACCCAGTACTTC. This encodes CASRGLAGGQETQYF.

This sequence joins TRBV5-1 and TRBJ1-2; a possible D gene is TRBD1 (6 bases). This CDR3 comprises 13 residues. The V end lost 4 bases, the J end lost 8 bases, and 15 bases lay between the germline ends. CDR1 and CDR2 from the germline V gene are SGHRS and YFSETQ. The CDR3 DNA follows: TGCGCCAGCAGCCCACAGGGCACAGGCGGCTACACCTTC. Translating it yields CASSPQGTGGYTF.

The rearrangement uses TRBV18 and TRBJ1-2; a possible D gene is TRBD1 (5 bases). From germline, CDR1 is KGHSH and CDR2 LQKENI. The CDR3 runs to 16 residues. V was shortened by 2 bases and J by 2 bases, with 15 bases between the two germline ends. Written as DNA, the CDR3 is TGTGCCAGCTCACCATTCATCTCACAGGCCAACTATGGCTACACCTTC. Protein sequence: CASSPFISQANYGYTF.

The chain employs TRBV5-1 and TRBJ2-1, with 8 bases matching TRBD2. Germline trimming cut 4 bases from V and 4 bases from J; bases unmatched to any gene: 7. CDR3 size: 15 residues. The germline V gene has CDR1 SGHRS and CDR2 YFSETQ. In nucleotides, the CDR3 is TGCGCCAGCAGCCTATGGCGGGGGGCGTACAATGAGCAGTTCTTC. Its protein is CASSLWRGAYNEQFF.

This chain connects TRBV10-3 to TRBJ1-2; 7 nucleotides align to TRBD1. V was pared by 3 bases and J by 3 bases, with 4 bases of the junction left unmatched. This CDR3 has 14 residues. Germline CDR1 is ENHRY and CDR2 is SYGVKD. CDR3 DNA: TGTGCCATCAGTGATCCCACAGGGGACTATGGCTACACCTTC. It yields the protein CAISDPTGDYGYTF.

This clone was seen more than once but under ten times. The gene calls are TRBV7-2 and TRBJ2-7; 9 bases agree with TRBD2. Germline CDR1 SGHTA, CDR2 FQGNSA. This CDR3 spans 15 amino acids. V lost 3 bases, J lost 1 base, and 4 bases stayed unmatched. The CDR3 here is CASSFTSGLSYEQYF. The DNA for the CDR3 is TGTGCCAGCAGCTTCACTAGCGGGTTATCCTACGAGCAGTACTTC.

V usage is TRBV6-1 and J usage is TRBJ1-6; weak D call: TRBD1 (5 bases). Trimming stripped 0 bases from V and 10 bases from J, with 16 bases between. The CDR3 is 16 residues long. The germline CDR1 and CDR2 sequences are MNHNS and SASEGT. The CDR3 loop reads CASSEAAGKDRSPLHF. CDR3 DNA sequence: TGTGCCAGCAGTGAAGCAGCAGGGAAAGATCGCTCACCCCTCCACTTT.

For the CDR3, the DNA is TGTGCCAGCTCACCAGACAGACTAGCGGGGGGTAATGAGCAGTTCTTC. As protein: CASSPDRLAGGNEQFF. The chain uses TRBV18 and TRBJ2-1, with TRBD2 matching over 13 bases. The CDR3 is 16 amino acids. With 2 bases clipped from V and 7 bases from J, the junction kept 5 bases outside the gene matches. Germline V gene data show CDR1 as KGHSH and CDR2 as LQKENI. The whole variable domain, remainder taken from reference TRBV18 and TRBJ2-1, is NAGVMQNPRHLVRRRGQEARLRCSPMKGHSHVYWYRQLPEEGLKFMVYLQKENIIDESGMPKERFSAEFPKEGPSILRIQQVVRGDSAAYFCASSPDRLAGGNEQFFGPGTRLTVL.

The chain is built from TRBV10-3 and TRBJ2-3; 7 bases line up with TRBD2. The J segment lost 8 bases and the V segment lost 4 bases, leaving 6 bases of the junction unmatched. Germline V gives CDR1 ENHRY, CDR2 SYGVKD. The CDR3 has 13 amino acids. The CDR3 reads CAISGSSGGTQYF. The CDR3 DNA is TGTGCCATCAGTGGCTCTAGCGGAGGTACGCAGTATTTT.

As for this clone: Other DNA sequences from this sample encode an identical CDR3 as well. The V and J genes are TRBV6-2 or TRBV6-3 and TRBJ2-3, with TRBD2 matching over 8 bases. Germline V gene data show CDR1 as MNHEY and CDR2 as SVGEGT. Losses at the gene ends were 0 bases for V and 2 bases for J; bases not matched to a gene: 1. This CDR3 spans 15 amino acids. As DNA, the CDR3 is TGTGCCAGCAGTTACTCCGGGGGGGCCACAGATACGCAGTATTTT. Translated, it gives CASSYSGGATDTQYF.

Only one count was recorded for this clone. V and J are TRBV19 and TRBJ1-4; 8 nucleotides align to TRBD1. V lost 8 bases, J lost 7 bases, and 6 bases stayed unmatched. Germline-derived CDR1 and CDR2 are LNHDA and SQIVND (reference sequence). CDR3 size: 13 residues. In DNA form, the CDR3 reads TGTGCCAGTGGGACGACAGGGGTTGAAAAACTGTTTTTT. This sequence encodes CASGTTGVEKLFF. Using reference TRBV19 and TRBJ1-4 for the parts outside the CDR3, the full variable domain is DGGITQSPKYLFRKEGQNVTLSCEQNLNHDAMYWYRQDPGQGLRLIYYSQIVNDFQKGDIAEGYSVSREKKESFPLTVTSAQKNPTAFYLCASGTTGVEKLFFGSGTQLSVL.

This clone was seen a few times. The CDR3 DNA is TGTGCCAGCAGTACCCAGACCCTTCAGGGGCGGACGCGCGAGACCCAGTACTTC. Its protein product is CASSTQTLQGRTRETQYF. V and J are TRBV7-9 and TRBJ2-5; D is possibly TRBD1 (6 bases). The CDR3 extends over 18 amino acids. Germline V CDR1 and CDR2: SEHNR, FQNEAQ (reference sequence). V shed 6 bases and J shed 5 bases, with 28 bases lying between them.

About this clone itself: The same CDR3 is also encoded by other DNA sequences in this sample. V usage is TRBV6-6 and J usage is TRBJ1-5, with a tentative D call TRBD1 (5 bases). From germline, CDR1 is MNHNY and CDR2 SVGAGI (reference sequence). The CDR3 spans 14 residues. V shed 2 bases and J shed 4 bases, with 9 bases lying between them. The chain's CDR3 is CASSYGQGNQPQHF. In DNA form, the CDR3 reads TGTGCCAGCAGTTACGGCCAGGGAAATCAGCCCCAGCATTTT.

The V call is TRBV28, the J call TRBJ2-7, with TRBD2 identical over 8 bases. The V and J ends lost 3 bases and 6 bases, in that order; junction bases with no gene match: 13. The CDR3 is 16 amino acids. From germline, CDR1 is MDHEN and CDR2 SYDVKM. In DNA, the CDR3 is TGTGCCAGCAGTTTGGGGGCTGGCGGGAGGTCGGGCGAGCAGTACTTC. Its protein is CASSLGAGGRSGEQYF.

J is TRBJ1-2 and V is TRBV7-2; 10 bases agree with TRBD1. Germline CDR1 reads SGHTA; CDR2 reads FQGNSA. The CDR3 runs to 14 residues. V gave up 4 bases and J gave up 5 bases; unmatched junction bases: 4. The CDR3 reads CASSSGQGEYGYTF. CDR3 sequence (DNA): TGTGCCAGCAGCTCCGGACAGGGGGAATATGGCTACACCTTC.

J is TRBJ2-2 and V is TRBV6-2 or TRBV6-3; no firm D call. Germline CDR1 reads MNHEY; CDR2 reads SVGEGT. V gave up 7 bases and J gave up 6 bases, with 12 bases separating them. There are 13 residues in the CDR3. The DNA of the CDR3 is TGTGCCAGCAACCCGGGTAGCCCCGGGGAGCTGTTTTTT. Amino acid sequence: CASNPGSPGELFF.

The CDR3 DNA reads TGTGCCAGCATTACCGGGACAGCTTACAATGAGCAGTTCTTC. Residues: CASITGTAYNEQFF. The genes are TRBV2 and TRBJ2-1, with 7 bases that match TRBD1. The CDR3 is 14 amino acids. Germline-derived CDR1 and CDR2 are SNHLY and FYNNEI. V shed 7 bases and J 4 bases; nucleotides not matched to a gene: 7. Filled out from reference TRBV2 and TRBJ2-1, the complete variable domain reads EPEVTQTPSHQVTQMGQEVILRCVPISNHLYFYWYRQILGQKVEFLVSFYNNEISEKSEIFDDQFSVERPDGSNFTLKIRSTKLEDSAMYFCASITGTAYNEQFFGPGTRLTVL.

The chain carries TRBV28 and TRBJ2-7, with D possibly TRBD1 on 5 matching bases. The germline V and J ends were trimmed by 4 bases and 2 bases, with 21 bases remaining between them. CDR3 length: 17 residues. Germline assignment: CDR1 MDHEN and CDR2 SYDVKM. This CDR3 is CASSSLVRWTDTYEQYF. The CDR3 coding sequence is TGTGCCAGCAGTTCCCTGGTCCGTTGGACGGACACCTACGAGCAGTACTTC.

In DNA form, the CDR3 reads TGCGCCAGCAGCGGAGTAGCGGATCCCACAGATACGCAGTATTTT. Residues: CASSGVADPTDTQYF. The chain uses TRBV5-1 and TRBJ2-3; D is possibly TRBD2 (6 bases). The V gene's germline CDR1 is SGHRS and CDR2 YFSETQ. CDR3 size: 15 residues. V dropped 4 bases and J dropped 2 bases, with 14 bases sitting between them.